A single sample is the source of the 23 T cell receptor beta chains below, sequenced in a study of blood T cell repertoires in COVID-19. The data were produced by immunoSEQ multiplex PCR, yet TCRdb's version contains in-frame clones alone and is incomplete. This sample has about 310,000 clones, with over 75% found just once. The source material was PBMCs or T cells enriched from blood (not recorded which). The origin of the receptors is a woman in her thirties or forties who had recovered from COVID-19.

The CDR3 region is CASSLAGRGGYNEQFF. The CDR3 DNA sequence: TGTGCCAGCAGCTTAGCGGGGCGGGGCGGATACAATGAGCAGTTCTTC. The chain couples TRBV11-3 to TRBJ2-1; D is possibly TRBD2 (6 bases). This CDR3 comprises 16 residues. Trimming removed 1 base from V and 4 bases from J, with 14 bases in between. Germline V gene data show CDR1 as SGHNT and CDR2 as YENEEA.

The chain is built from TRBV7-9 and TRBJ2-5; possibly TRBD1 for D (6 bases). The germline V gene has CDR1 SEHNR and CDR2 FQNEAQ (reference sequence). V was trimmed by 5 bases and J by 2 bases, leaving 12 bases between them. The CDR3 consists of 14 residues. The CDR3 protein is CASSPDRPQETQYF. The CDR3 DNA reads as TGTGCCAGCAGCCCCGACAGGCCACAAGAGACCCAGTACTTC.

This clone appeared a single time. The J gene is TRBJ2-7, the V gene TRBV19; tentative D call: TRBD2 (6 bases). The V gene's germline CDR1 is LNHDA and CDR2 SQIVND (reference sequence). Trimming left V 2 bases short and J 0 bases short, with 11 bases between. CDR3 length: 15 amino acids. CDR3: CASSIFGGFSYEQYF. CDR3 coding DNA: TGTGCCAGTAGTATATTCGGGGGATTCTCCTACGAGCAGTACTTC. Variable domain in full (rest from reference TRBV19 and TRBJ2-7): DGGITQSPKYLFRKEGQNVTLSCEQNLNHDAMYWYRQDPGQGLRLIYYSQIVNDFQKGDIAEGYSVSREKKESFPLTVTSAQKNPTAFYLCASSIFGGFSYEQYFGPGTRLTVT.

A few counts support this clone. The CDR3 DNA is TGTGCCAGCAGCTTAGAGCGTTGGCGGGGAATTAATTCACCCCTCCACTTT. Translation gives CASSLERWRGINSPLHF. The chain employs TRBV7-6 and TRBJ1-6, with D uncertain. V shed 1 base and J shed 6 bases, with 16 bases lying between them. The germline CDR1 and CDR2 sequences are SGHVS and FNYEAQ. The CDR3 totals 17 residues.

The chain employs TRBV19 and TRBJ2-3, with D perhaps TRBD1 (5 bases). This CDR3 has 13 residues. Germline lookup yields CDR1 LNHDA and CDR2 SQIVND (reference sequence). Trimming took off 7 bases at V and 2 bases at J, with 10 bases between the two ends. The CDR3 sequence: CASTQGHTDTQYF. DNA for the CDR3: TGTGCCAGTACTCAAGGACACACAGATACGCAGTATTTT.

J is TRBJ2-3 and V is TRBV18; TRBD1 agrees at 10 bases. The germline V gene has CDR1 KGHSH and CDR2 LQKENI. The CDR3 covers 17 residues. V shed 3 bases, J shed 0 bases, and the junction held 6 bases outside the gene matches. For the CDR3, the DNA is TGTGCCAGCTCACCGGGGGACAGGGGCCCTAGCACAGATACGCAGTATTTT. Its protein product is CASSPGDRGPSTDTQYF.

The chain joins TRBV27 to TRBJ1-1, with D uncertain. Germline-derived CDR1 and CDR2 are MNHEY and SMNVEV (reference sequence). With 4 bases removed from V and 1 base from J, the gap between germline ends came to 10 bases. This CDR3 has 14 amino acids. Here the CDR3 DNA reads TGTGCCAGCAGTTCAAAATACAGGAACACTGAAGCTTTCTTT. Its protein is CASSSKYRNTEAFF.

The chain has TRBV19 and TRBJ1-3; possible D gene TRBD1, 6 bases. The ends were cut back, 5 bases at V and 6 bases at J, with 20 bases in the middle. The CDR3 covers 16 residues. Germline assignment: CDR1 LNHDA and CDR2 SQIVND (reference sequence). The CDR3 bases are TGTGCCAGTAGTCTCCCCGGACAGAAAGCCTCAAACACCATATATTTT. Translation gives CASSLPGQKASNTIYF.

The rearrangement links TRBV23-1 to TRBJ1-2; D is uncertain. TRBV23-1 is sorted into the ORF group, with uncertain function. Trimming cost V 2 bases and J 5 bases, with 6 bases left between them. CDR3 size: 12 residues. This CDR3 reads CASSQIKYGYTF. In nucleotides, the CDR3 is TGCGCCAGCAGTCAAATTAAATATGGCTACACCTTC.

Here the CDR3 DNA reads TGTGCCACCCGGGTGGCAGAATATCAGCCCCAGCATTTT. This gives the protein CATRVAEYQPQHF. This rearrangement joins TRBV19 to TRBJ1-5; D not certain. Germline V gives CDR1 LNHDA, CDR2 SQIVND (reference sequence). There are 13 residues in the CDR3. Trimming took 10 bases from V and 5 from J, leaving 15 bases between them.

This chain connects TRBV28 to TRBJ2-2, with TRBD2 as a possible D gene (5 bases). CDR1 and CDR2 (germline): MDHEN, SYDVKM. Trimming left V 3 bases short and J 5 bases short, with 10 bases between. This CDR3 comprises 14 residues. The CDR3 reads CASSFWGETGELFF. As DNA, the CDR3 is TGTGCCAGCAGTTTTTGGGGAGAGACCGGGGAGCTGTTTTTT.

The chain is built from TRBV19 and TRBJ2-3, with unresolved D. Looked up from germline, CDR1 is LNHDA and CDR2 is SQIVND (reference sequence). The V end lost 11 bases, the J end lost 2 bases, and 5 bases lay between the germline ends. This CDR3 spans 10 amino acids. The CDR3 reads CAFITDTQYF. Here the CDR3 DNA reads TGTGCCTTTATCACAGATACGCAGTATTTT.

The rearrangement uses TRBV28 and TRBJ1-5; D is perhaps TRBD1 (6 bases). Germline V lookup: CDR1 MDHEN, CDR2 SYDVKM. The CDR3 spans 17 residues. Trimming left V 4 bases short and J 1 base short, with 17 bases between. The CDR3 region has the DNA TGTGCCAGCAGTTCTTTTCGGGGGGCGGGAAGCAATCAGCCCCAGCATTTT. Amino acids: CASSSFRGAGSNQPQHF.

The chain couples TRBV7-2 to TRBJ2-5, with D possibly TRBD2 on 5 matching bases. Germline V CDR1 and CDR2: SGHTA, FQGNSA. The CDR3 has 15 residues. V was clipped by 4 bases and J by 7 bases, with 19 bases between them. CDR3 DNA sequence: TGTGCCAGCAGCTGGCGGGCTAGCCAAGACGGGACCCAGTACTTC. This gives the protein CASSWRASQDGTQYF.

This chain links TRBV5-4 with TRBJ1-1, with D tentatively TRBD1 (6 bases). The CDR3 runs 15 residues. The germline V gene encodes CDR1 SGHNT and CDR2 YYREEE (reference sequence). V was clipped by 4 bases and J by 5 bases, with 18 bases between them. The CDR3 DNA follows: TGTGCCAGCAGCAGCGACCCGGGGGGCGGGACTGAAGCTTTCTTT. Translated: CASSSDPGGGTEAFF.

This sequence joins TRBV19 and TRBJ1-1; 7 positions agree with TRBD1. The V gene end was trimmed by 5 bases and the J gene end by 4 bases; junction bases not matched to a gene: 13. The CDR3 is made up of 16 amino acids. Per the germline V gene, CDR1 is LNHDA and CDR2 is SQIVND (reference sequence). CDR3 nucleotide sequence: TGTGCCAGTAGTGGACGCCGTGACAGGGTTTCCACTGAAGCTTTCTTT. Translation gives CASSGRRDRVSTEAFF.

V usage is TRBV13 and J usage is TRBJ2-7; 12 bases line up with TRBD2. Losses at the gene ends were 0 bases for V and 4 bases for J; bases not matched to a gene: 4. The CDR3 consists of 16 residues. The V gene's germline CDR1 is PRHDT and CDR2 FYEKMQ (reference sequence). CDR3 region: CASSLGTSGSQYEQYF. The CDR3 DNA is TGTGCCAGCAGCTTAGGGACTAGCGGGAGTCAGTACGAGCAGTACTTC.

The genes are TRBV19 and TRBJ1-5; D call uncertain. This CDR3 is 15 amino acids long. Trimming took off 3 bases at V and 5 bases at J, with 14 bases between the two ends. Germline V gene sequence: CDR1 LNHDA, CDR2 SQIVND (reference sequence). CDR3 sequence (DNA): TGTGCCAGTAGTATCGGTTACGGGTCTCATCAGCCCCAGCATTTT. Its protein is CASSIGYGSHQPQHF.

V and J are TRBV11-3 and TRBJ2-3; 10 bases line up with TRBD2. Losses at the gene ends were 3 bases for V and 2 bases for J; bases not matched to a gene: 5. The germline V gene encodes CDR1 SGHNT and CDR2 YENEEA. The CDR3 has 16 residues. CDR3 DNA: TGTGCCAGCAGCTTTCGGACTAGCGGTTTCACAGATACGCAGTATTTT. It translates to CASSFRTSGFTDTQYF.

The rearrangement links TRBV11-3 to TRBJ2-1; TRBD2 matches 7 bases. Germline values: CDR1 SGHNT, CDR2 YENEEA. The CDR3 is 15 residues long. After removal of 3 bases from V and 2 bases from J, the junction contained 4 bases not matched to a gene. CDR3 in DNA: TGTGCCAGCAGCTTCGGGAGGTCCCCCTACAATGAGCAGTTCTTC. Translating gives CASSFGRSPYNEQFF. Looking up the rest from reference TRBV11-3 and TRBJ2-1 gives the full variable domain: EAGVVQSPRYKIIEKKQPVAFWCNPISGHNTLYWYLQNLGQGPELLIRYENEEAVDDSQLPKDRFSAERLKGVDSTLKIQPAELGDSAVYLCASSFGRSPYNEQFFGPGTRLTVL.

This clone was seen once. The chain couples TRBV19 to TRBJ1-2; 12 bases line up with TRBD1. V shed 10 bases and J 7 bases; nucleotides not matched to a gene: 10. The V gene's germline CDR1 is LNHDA and CDR2 SQIVND (reference sequence). The CDR3 sequence is 14 residues long. Here the CDR3 reads CATNMGQGALGYTF. The CDR3 DNA is TGTGCCACCAATATGGGACAGGGGGCGCTTGGCTACACCTTC.

This chain connects TRBV2 to TRBJ2-7, with D perhaps TRBD1 (6 bases). Germline lookup yields CDR1 SNHLY and CDR2 FYNNEI. Between the trimmed V and J ends, which lost 2 bases and 2 bases, there was a span of 13 bases. The CDR3 is made up of 15 amino acids. The CDR3 coding sequence is TGTGCCAGCAGTGAACCCACAGGGATGGCCTACGAGCAGTACTTC. Translating it yields CASSEPTGMAYEQYF. Variable domain in full (rest from reference TRBV2 and TRBJ2-7): EPEVTQTPSHQVTQMGQEVILRCVPISNHLYFYWYRQILGQKVEFLVSFYNNEISEKSEIFDDQFSVERPDGSNFTLKIRSTKLEDSAMYFCASSEPTGMAYEQYFGPGTRLTVT.

The genes are TRBV18 and TRBJ1-2; no reliable D call. CDR3 length equals 17 residues. V shed 0 bases and J shed 5 bases, with 19 bases lying between them. Looked up from germline, CDR1 is KGHSH and CDR2 is LQKENI. The CDR3 nucleotides are TGTGCCAGCTCACCACCAGGAGGGCTTTCCGGACTATATGGCTACACCTTC. Protein: CASSPPGGLSGLYGYTF.